This paragraph reports one T cell receptor beta chain. This entry is derived from a study of blood T cell repertoires in COVID-19. Study-level information: Acute and convalescent COVID-19 samples came from the United States, Italy and Spain.

Participants' own reports of clinical history determined their cohort assignment. Data came from immunoSEQ multiplex PCR; TCRdb stores just in-frame clones and leaves some out. The table lists approximately 260,000 clones, around 85% of them singletons. This CDR3 is 13 amino acids long. The ends were cut back, 2 bases at V and 5 bases at J, with 9 bases in the middle. Germline V lookup: CDR1 MNHEY, CDR2 SMNVEV (reference sequence). The source is a middle-aged woman with acute COVID-19. The V and J genes are TRBV27 and TRBJ1-2; no definite D call. Sequencing was carried out using PBMCs or T cells enriched from blood (not recorded which). The CDR3 region is CASSLEGRYGYTF. The CDR3 bases are TGTGCCAGCAGTTTAGAAGGGAGGTATGGCTACACCTTC.